One sample yielded the 20 T cell receptor beta chains listed below, sequenced in a study of immune evolution from preneoplasia to lung adenocarcinoma. Repertoires were generated with immunoSEQ multiplex PCR, while TCRdb's copy carries only in-frame clones and drops some. The top ten clones hold roughly 28% of a sample with approximately 5,000 clones, 75% to 80% of them seen once. The sequenced sample consisted of FFPE normal lung tissue adjacent to the tumor. These receptors came from a person in their 60s with lung adenocarcinoma.

This clone was seen only once. This sample includes further DNA sequences coding for the same CDR3. The chain has TRBV28 and TRBJ2-5; 15 nucleotides align to TRBD2. This CDR3 region has 16 residues. Germline V lookup: CDR1 MDHEN, CDR2 SYDVKM. V shed 3 bases and J 2 bases; nucleotides not matched to a gene: 1. The CDR3 DNA reads as TGTGCCAGCAGTTTGGGACTAGCGGGGGGACAAGAGACCCAGTACTTC. Translation gives CASSLGLAGGQETQYF.

This clone was observed a handful of times. V and J are TRBV5-4 and TRBJ2-5; D is unresolved. The germline CDR1 and CDR2 sequences are SGHNT and YYREEE (reference sequence). The CDR3 is 14 residues long. Trimming removed 0 bases at V and 2 bases at J, with 8 bases between. The CDR3 DNA sequence: TGTGCCAGCAGCTTGGTTCCGGCGCAAGAGACCCAGTACTTC. It translates to CASSLVPAQETQYF.

This chain uses TRBV5-1 with TRBJ2-5; weak D call: TRBD2 (5 bases). CDR1 is SGHRS and CDR2 is YFSETQ in the germline V gene. This CDR3 contains 15 residues. V lost 1 base and J 3 bases, leaving 13 bases between the germline ends. The CDR3 loop reads CASSLSRDWEETQYF. CDR3 nucleotides: TGCGCCAGCAGCTTGTCCCGGGATTGGGAAGAGACCCAGTACTTC.

The genes are TRBV7-8 and TRBJ1-3; D unclear. Germline CDR1 is SGHVS and CDR2 is FQNEAQ. V lost 5 bases and J 12 bases, leaving 17 bases between the germline ends. The CDR3 sequence is 13 residues long. In DNA, the CDR3 is TGTGCCAGCAGCACTCGGACGGTTCGGGACATATATTTT. Residues: CASSTRTVRDIYF.

This sequence joins TRBV7-9 and TRBJ1-1, with 8 bases that match TRBD1. V lost 3 bases to trimming and J lost 6 bases; unmatched junction nucleotides: 12. Per germline, CDR1 SEHNR and CDR2 FQNEAQ (reference sequence). This CDR3 region has 16 residues. CDR3 in DNA: TGTGCCAGCAGCTTCAACAACCCCGGACAGGGCCCTGAAGCTTTCTTT. It translates to CASSFNNPGQGPEAFF. The variable domain in full, with the rest retrieved from reference TRBV7-9 and TRBJ1-1, is DTGVSQNPRHKITKRGQNVTFRCDPISEHNRLYWYRQTLGQGPEFLTYFQNEAQLEKSRLLSDRFSAERPKGSFSTLEIQRTEQGDSAMYLCASSFNNPGQGPEAFFGQGTRLTVV.

The V gene is TRBV18, the J gene TRBJ1-1; TRBD1 agrees at 7 bases. The CDR3 covers 16 residues. The ends lost 2 bases at V and 0 bases at J; junction bases unmatched: 6. The germline CDR1 and CDR2 sequences are KGHSH and LQKENI. CDR3 DNA: TGTGCCAGCTCACCAAACAGGGGTGAAGTGAACACTGAAGCTTTCTTT. Its translation: CASSPNRGEVNTEAFF. The entire variable domain, with the rest obtained from reference TRBV18 and TRBJ1-1, is as follows: NAGVMQNPRHLVRRRGQEARLRCSPMKGHSHVYWYRQLPEEGLKFMVYLQKENIIDESGMPKERFSAEFPKEGPSILRIQQVVRGDSAAYFCASSPNRGEVNTEAFFGQGTRLTVV.

The chain has TRBV19 and TRBJ2-1; TRBD2 matches at 11 bases. The CDR3 has 16 amino acids. Germline V gene lookup returns CDR1 LNHDA and CDR2 SQIVND (reference sequence). V lost 10 bases and J lost 2; bases outside the gene matches: 10. The CDR3 nucleotides are TGTGCCACCAAAGATAGCGGGGGGGCTACCTACAATGAGCAGTTCTTC. This codes for CATKDSGGATYNEQFF. Complete variable domain (other parts from reference TRBV19 and TRBJ2-1): DGGITQSPKYLFRKEGQNVTLSCEQNLNHDAMYWYRQDPGQGLRLIYYSQIVNDFQKGDIAEGYSVSREKKESFPLTVTSAQKNPTAFYLCATKDSGGATYNEQFFGPGTRLTVL.

This chain joins TRBV30 and TRBJ1-4; unclear D gene. Germline-derived CDR1 and CDR2 are GTSNPN and SVGIG (reference sequence). The V end lost 3 bases, the J end lost 7 bases, and 12 bases lay between the germline ends. The CDR3 sequence is 13 residues long. CDR3 in amino acids: CAWRVTGSEKLFF. CDR3 nucleotides: TGTGCCTGGAGGGTCACCGGAAGTGAAAAACTGTTTTTT.

This chain uses TRBV7-9 with TRBJ1-3; no reliable D call. The ends were cut back, 2 bases at V and 3 bases at J, with 8 bases in the middle. Germline CDR1 and CDR2: SEHNR and FQNEAQ (reference sequence). The CDR3 sequence is 14 residues long. The CDR3 DNA sequence: TGTGCCAGCAGCTTACAGTCTCTTGGAAACACCATATATTTT. Its protein is CASSLQSLGNTIYF. The full variable domain, with the rest looked up from reference TRBV7-9 and TRBJ1-3, is DTGVSQNPRHKITKRGQNVTFRCDPISEHNRLYWYRQTLGQGPEFLTYFQNEAQLEKSRLLSDRFSAERPKGSFSTLEIQRTEQGDSAMYLCASSLQSLGNTIYFGEGSWLTVV.

This clone is a singleton in its sample. The chain recombines TRBV7-3 with TRBJ2-1, with TRBD2 matching over 10 bases. The germline gives CDR1 SGHTA, CDR2 FQGTGA. Unmatched junction bases numbered 9, after V lost 3 bases and J lost 4 bases. The CDR3 has 17 residues. The CDR3 bases are TGTGCCAGCAGCTTGGGGAGGACTAGCGGCAATTACAATGAGCAGTTCTTC. Residues: CASSLGRTSGNYNEQFF.

This clone was detected only once. V gene TRBV25-1 combines with J gene TRBJ1-3; D is undetermined. The CDR3 covers 15 residues. V was clipped by 4 bases and J by 4 bases, with 14 bases between them. CDR1 and CDR2 from the germline V gene are MGHDK and SYGVNS. Here the CDR3 reads CASSVNPPLGNTIYF. DNA for the CDR3: TGTGCCAGCAGTGTCAATCCTCCTCTGGGAAACACCATATATTTT.

This chain links TRBV27 with TRBJ2-5; 10 bases are a match to TRBD1. CDR1 is MNHEY and CDR2 is SMNVEV in the germline V gene (reference sequence). The CDR3 is 15 residues long. The junction had 8 bases not matched to a gene; V was cut back by 4 bases and J by 6 bases. Here the CDR3 reads CASSSRDRGVQTQYF. The CDR3 DNA follows: TGTGCCAGCAGTTCCCGGGACAGGGGAGTACAGACCCAGTACTTC.

This chain uses TRBV19 with TRBJ1-1; TRBD1 matches at 9 bases. CDR3 length: 16 residues. With V trimmed by 8 bases and J by 2 bases, 12 bases remained unmatched. Per germline, CDR1 LNHDA and CDR2 SQIVND (reference sequence). The CDR3 sequence: CASSKPPGQGNTEAFF. DNA for the CDR3: TGTGCCAGTTCCAAGCCCCCGGGACAGGGCAACACTGAAGCTTTCTTT.

The chain recombines TRBV6-1 with TRBJ2-2; 8 positions match TRBD2. The V and J ends lost 4 bases and 3 bases, in that order; junction bases with no gene match: 1. The CDR3 contains 14 residues. CDR1 is MNHNS, CDR2 SASEGT, per germline. CDR3 sequence: CASSGRGDTGELFF. DNA of the CDR3: TGTGCCAGCAGTGGGCGGGGGGACACCGGGGAGCTGTTTTTT.

The rearrangement uses TRBV5-1 and TRBJ1-2; 8 bases fit TRBD1. Germline CDR1 reads SGHRS; CDR2 reads YFSETQ. The CDR3 has 13 amino acids. The ends lost 4 bases at V and 6 bases at J; junction bases unmatched: 5. CDR3 residues: CASSLGQGDGYTF. The CDR3, as DNA: TGCGCCAGCAGCCTCGGACAGGGTGATGGCTACACCTTC. Variable domain in full (rest from reference TRBV5-1 and TRBJ1-2): KAGVTQTPRYLIKTRGQQVTLSCSPISGHRSVSWYQQTPGQGLQFLFEYFSETQRNKGNFPGRFSGRQFSNSRSEMNVSTLELGDSALYLCASSLGQGDGYTFGSGTRLTVV.

The gene calls are TRBV27 and TRBJ2-7; 7 positions match TRBD2. CDR1 is MNHEY, CDR2 SMNVEV, per germline (reference sequence). This CDR3 has 14 amino acids. V gave up 6 bases and J gave up 8 bases; unmatched junction bases: 13. This CDR3 is CASRIAGTKVKQYF. The CDR3 region has the DNA TGTGCCAGCAGGATCGCCGGGACTAAAGTCAAGCAGTACTTC.

V usage is TRBV11-2 and J usage is TRBJ1-1, with D unresolved. V lost 1 base and J lost 7, with 10 bases in between. The germline gives CDR1 SGHAT, CDR2 FQNNGV. The CDR3 sequence is 13 residues long. The CDR3 region has the DNA TGTGCCAGCAGCTTAGGAGGGATAGATGAAGCTTTCTTT. Translating it yields CASSLGGIDEAFF.

This clone has a handful of counts. This chain uses TRBV10-3 with TRBJ2-3; D is perhaps TRBD1 or TRBD2 (7 bases each). Per the germline V gene, CDR1 is ENHRY and CDR2 is SYGVKD. V was clipped by 6 bases and J by 3 bases, with 16 bases between them. The CDR3 consists of 15 residues. The CDR3 DNA sequence: TGTGCCATCAGCGGGGGGTCAGGGGGAACAGATACGCAGTATTTT. Its protein product is CAISGGSGGTDTQYF.

The chain recombines TRBV7-6 with TRBJ2-5; D is tentatively TRBD1 or TRBD2 (5 bases each). Germline CDR1 SGHVS, CDR2 FNYEAQ. Trimming shortened V by 5 bases and J by 2 bases, and 12 bases separated the two germline ends. The CDR3 sequence is 14 residues long. CDR3 in amino acids: CASSLSGGQETQYF. For the CDR3, the DNA is TGTGCCAGCAGCCTTAGTGGGGGTCAAGAGACCCAGTACTTC.

This chain joins TRBV19 and TRBJ1-5; no clear D gene. This CDR3 is built from 15 residues. Trimming removed 5 bases from V and 2 bases from J, with 13 bases in between. CDR1 and CDR2 from the germline V gene are LNHDA and SQIVND (reference sequence). As DNA, the CDR3 is TGTGCCAGTAGTTTCATGACCACGGGCAATCAGCCCCAGCATTTT. It yields the protein CASSFMTTGNQPQHF.